The 19 T cell receptor beta chains given below trace back to one sample, sequenced in a study of T cell responses to AZD1222 COVID-19 vaccine. Profiled with immunoSEQ multiplex PCR; TCRdb holds only in-frame clones, not every one. The data hold some 140,000 clones, with around 92% observed a single time. This specimen was peripheral blood, taken on day 0 of AZD1222 vaccination. These receptors all stem from an adult in good health.

The V and J genes are TRBV12-5 and TRBJ1-1; D uncertain. V lost 2 bases, J lost 1 base, and 5 bases lay in between. CDR3 length equals 13 residues. Germline CDR1 is LGHNT and CDR2 is FRNRAP. CDR3 sequence: CASGLLPNTEAFF. CDR3 coding DNA: TGTGCTAGTGGTTTGTTGCCGAACACTGAAGCTTTCTTT.

V gene TRBV5-5 combines with J gene TRBJ1-3, with D unresolved. V lost 0 bases and J lost 4, with 5 bases in between. The CDR3 is made up of 13 amino acids. Germline assignment: CDR1 SGHKS and CDR2 YYEKEE (reference sequence). The CDR3 is CASSLALGNTIYF. CDR3 DNA: TGTGCCAGCAGCTTGGCCTTAGGAAACACCATATATTTT.

The chain is built from TRBV9 and TRBJ1-1; TRBD1 might be the D (6 bases). V was trimmed by 7 bases and J by 2 bases, leaving 12 bases between them. Germline V gene sequence: CDR1 SGDLS, CDR2 YYNGEE. The CDR3 consists of 13 residues. The CDR3 here is CASGRGPNTEAFF. The CDR3 DNA reads as TGTGCCAGCGGCAGGGGACCAAACACTGAAGCTTTCTTT.

The gene calls are TRBV18 and TRBJ2-7; TRBD1 agrees at 7 bases. Trimming cost V 2 bases and J 5 bases; bases outside gene matches: 15. The germline CDR1 and CDR2 sequences are KGHSH and LQKENI. This CDR3 is 17 amino acids long. As DNA, the CDR3 is TGTGCCAGCTCACCAGGGACAGTACCCCGAAGGTATGACGAGCAGTACTTC. It codes for CASSPGTVPRRYDEQYF.

V is TRBV3-1 (or the pseudogene TRBV3-2) and J is TRBJ2-3; 8 positions match TRBD2. This CDR3 has 15 residues. With V trimmed by 4 bases and J by 2 bases, 5 bases remained unmatched. Germline V gene data show CDR1 as LGHDT and CDR2 as YNNKEL (reference sequence). For the CDR3, the DNA is TGTGCCAGCAGCCCAACTAGCGGTTCCACAGATACGCAGTATTTT. Translation: CASSPTSGSTDTQYF.

The chain joins TRBV5-4 to TRBJ1-3; D call uncertain. This CDR3 comprises 16 residues. The V gene's germline CDR1 is SGHNT and CDR2 YYREEE (reference sequence). Trimming left V 0 bases short and J 0 bases short, with 10 bases between. The CDR3 loop reads CASSLVVGSSGNTIYF. The CDR3 DNA sequence: TGTGCCAGCAGCTTGGTAGTGGGCAGCTCTGGAAACACCATATATTTT.

This chain connects TRBV6-1 to TRBJ2-7; tentative D call: TRBD1 (6 bases). Germline values: CDR1 MNHNS, CDR2 SASEGT. V gave up 4 bases and J gave up 4 bases, with 20 bases separating them. CDR3 length: 16 residues. This CDR3 reads CASSGDWGQRLYEQYF. CDR3 nucleotide sequence: TGTGCCAGCAGTGGGGATTGGGGGCAACGCCTGTACGAGCAGTACTTC.

The rearrangement uses TRBV29-1 and TRBJ2-1, with 9 nucleotides matching TRBD1. The CDR3 extends over 15 amino acids. Germline CDR1 reads SQVTM; CDR2 reads ANQGSEA. Trimming at V came to 6 bases and at J to 7 bases, leaving 13 bases not matched to a gene. Here the CDR3 reads CSVSPGQGRGNEQFF. The CDR3 nucleotides are TGCAGCGTCTCCCCGGGACAGGGCAGGGGTAATGAGCAGTTCTTC.

This chain uses TRBV5-1 with TRBJ2-5; 8 bases line up with TRBD1. The CDR3 spans 16 residues. CDR1 SGHRS and CDR2 YFSETQ come from the germline V gene. V lost 4 bases, J lost 0 bases, and 8 bases stayed unmatched. CDR3 bases: TGCGCCAGCAGCCCGGAAGGACAGGGATACCAAGAGACCCAGTACTTC. Translating gives CASSPEGQGYQETQYF.

This clone was found once. The V gene is TRBV5-6, the J gene TRBJ2-5; D not resolved. Trimming removed 4 bases at V and 5 bases at J, with 18 bases between. In germline, CDR1 is SGHDT, CDR2 YYEEEE. The CDR3 extends over 15 amino acids. CDR3 sequence reads: CASSPLLGSLETQYF. In DNA, the CDR3 is TGTGCCAGCAGCCCGCTTTTGGGTAGCTTGGAGACCCAGTACTTC.

V and J are TRBV7-3 and TRBJ2-3; D is unclear. The CDR3 totals 15 residues. CDR1 is SGHTA, CDR2 FQGTGA, per germline. V was cut by 1 base and J by 3 bases, with 11 bases left in between. The CDR3, as DNA: TGTGCCAGCAGCTTAAAACCCTTCGGGACAGATACGCAGTATTTT. Protein: CASSLKPFGTDTQYF.

The chain has TRBV5-1 and TRBJ1-1; D might be TRBD1 (6 bases). CDR3 length equals 12 residues. V was shortened by 5 bases and J by 10 bases, with 15 bases between the two germline ends. Germline loops: CDR1 SGHRS, CDR2 YFSETQ. CDR3 sequence: CASSPGTQGAFF. The CDR3, as DNA: TGCGCCAGCAGTCCTGGGACACAAGGAGCTTTCTTT.

The chain joins TRBV19 to TRBJ2-5, with TRBD1 identical over 8 bases. With V trimmed by 5 bases and J by 6 bases, 2 bases remained unmatched. Germline-derived CDR1 and CDR2 are LNHDA and SQIVND (reference sequence). This CDR3 spans 12 amino acids. The CDR3: CASSQGAQTQYF. CDR3 bases: TGTGCCAGTAGTCAGGGGGCACAGACCCAGTACTTC.

This clone was picked up one time. This chain joins TRBV6-6 and TRBJ2-7; D unresolved. Trimming shortened V by 7 bases and J by 0 bases, and 10 bases separated the two germline ends. The germline gives CDR1 MNHNY, CDR2 SVGAGI (reference sequence). The CDR3 totals 13 residues. The CDR3 DNA reads as TGTGCCAGCAACGAAGCCAGCTCCTACGAGCAGTACTTC. Protein sequence: CASNEASSYEQYF.

About this clone itself: Other nucleotide sequences in the sample specify the same CDR3. The rearrangement joins TRBV5-1 to TRBJ1-3, with D unclear. The CDR3 runs to 14 residues. V was cut by 0 bases and J by 1 base, with 5 bases left in between. CDR1 is SGHRS and CDR2 is YFSETQ in the germline V gene. CDR3 sequence reads: CASSLGGSGNTIYF. The CDR3 nucleotides are TGCGCCAGCAGCTTGGGGGGTTCTGGAAACACCATATATTTT.

J is TRBJ2-7 and V is TRBV7-2; weak D call: TRBD2 (6 bases). The CDR3 has 18 amino acids. Germline loops: CDR1 SGHTA, CDR2 FQGNSA. The V end was cut by 1 base, the J end by 3 bases, with 22 bases between. Written as DNA, the CDR3 is TGTGCCAGCAGCTTAGATCCATATGGGGGAGGCAACAACTACGAGCAGTACTTC. Its protein product is CASSLDPYGGGNNYEQYF.

The chain has TRBV12-3 or TRBV12-4 and TRBJ1-5; the D gene is possibly TRBD1 (6 bases). Trimming left V 5 bases short and J 11 bases short, with 10 bases between. The CDR3 consists of 11 residues. The CDR3 protein is CASSLGGTQHF. In DNA, the CDR3 is TGTGCCAGCAGTCTAGGGGGAACCCAGCATTTT.

The rearrangement links TRBV4-3 to TRBJ2-2; 9 positions match TRBD2. CDR3 length equals 17 residues. Germline V gene sequence: CDR1 LGHNA, CDR2 YSLEER. V shed 1 base and J 5 bases; nucleotides not matched to a gene: 8. This chain's CDR3 is CASSQGRLAGTTGELFF. In DNA, the CDR3 is TGCGCCAGCAGCCAAGGAAGGCTAGCGGGGACGACCGGGGAGCTGTTTTTT.

About this clone: Sequence at one end of the junction differs from germline and may be a read error. V is TRBV19 and J is TRBJ1-2, with TRBD1 identical over 12 bases. This CDR3 is 10 amino acids long. CDR1 LNHDA and CDR2 SQIVND come from the germline V gene (reference sequence). CDR3 bases: TGTGCCAGCGGGACAGGGGGCAGCGCCTTC. Its translation: CASGTGGSAF. Looking up the rest from reference TRBV19 and TRBJ1-2 gives the full variable domain: DGGITQSPKYLFRKEGQNVTLSCEQNLNHDAMYWYRQDPGQGLRLIYYSQIVNDFQKGDIAEGYSVSREKKESFPLTVTSAQKNPTAFYLCASGTGGSAFGSGTRLTVV.